Listed here are 8 T cell receptor beta chains from one sample, sequenced in a study of T cells in tuberculosis. Sorting used thawed, overnight-rested PBMC stained with anti-CD3, a viability dye and GMM-loaded CD1B tetramer. C32 glucose monomycolate from Rhodococcus equi was loaded onto the CD1B tetramers. TCRdb's table, derived via immunoSEQ multiplex PCR, lists solely in-frame clones and lacks some. The data show around 60,000 clones, 80% to 85% seen once. Sequenced sample: CD1b-GMM tetramer-negative cells sorted from PBMCs. The origin of the receptors is an adult woman with latent tuberculosis.

The J gene is TRBJ1-4, the V gene TRBV2, with a tentative D call TRBD1 (5 bases). The length of the CDR3 is 15 residues. V lost 1 base and J 6 bases, leaving 12 bases between the germline ends. Germline CDR1 is SNHLY and CDR2 is FYNNEI. Here the CDR3 DNA reads TGTGCCAGCAGTGAAGACGGGCAGGGTTATGAAAAACTGTTTTTT. Amino acids: CASSEDGQGYEKLFF.

The V and J genes are TRBV27 and TRBJ1-2, with D possibly TRBD1 on 5 matching bases. The CDR3 runs 13 residues. Germline CDR1 and CDR2: MNHEY and SMNVEV (reference sequence). The ends were cut back, 2 bases at V and 6 bases at J, with 10 bases in the middle. The CDR3 nucleotides are TGTGCCAGCAGTTTAAAAGGGGTTCATGGCTACACCTTC. It translates to CASSLKGVHGYTF.

The CDR3 bases are TGTGCCAGTAGTATAGTTGGAGGTCCCCCCTACGAGCAGTACTTC. Amino acids: CASSIVGGPPYEQYF. The chain recombines TRBV19 with TRBJ2-7, with D perhaps TRBD2 (5 bases). Per the germline V gene, CDR1 is LNHDA and CDR2 is SQIVND (reference sequence). Trimming shortened V by 1 base and J by 2 bases, and 12 bases separated the two germline ends. The CDR3 has 15 residues.

The chain employs TRBV11-2 and TRBJ2-1; 9 bases fit TRBD2. CDR3 length equals 15 residues. The V gene end was trimmed by 7 bases and the J gene end by 9 bases; junction bases not matched to a gene: 13. Germline values: CDR1 SGHAT, CDR2 FQNNGV. DNA of the CDR3: TGTGCCAGCATTCGACTAGCGGAGGCAAGGGGTGAGCAGTTCTTC. Protein sequence: CASIRLAEARGEQFF.

This sequence joins TRBV6-6 and TRBJ2-5; possible D gene TRBD1, 7 bases. V was pared by 8 bases and J by 5 bases, with 18 bases between. CDR1 is MNHNY, CDR2 SVGAGI, per germline (reference sequence). The CDR3 length is 14 residues. CDR3 sequence: CASRGTQGRETQYF. The CDR3, as DNA: TGTGCCAGCCGAGGGACACAGGGGAGGGAGACCCAGTACTTC.

By sample fraction, this clone is medium-sized. DNA for the CDR3: TGTGCCAGCAGTAGACAGGCAAATCAGCCCCAGCATTTT. Encoded protein: CASSRQANQPQHF. The gene calls are TRBV2 and TRBJ1-5, with D maybe TRBD1 (6 bases). The CDR3 contains 13 residues. The germline V gene encodes CDR1 SNHLY and CDR2 FYNNEI. V was pared by 5 bases and J by 4 bases, with 9 bases between.

This clone has only one observation. The chain couples TRBV9 to TRBJ2-1; the match to TRBD2 covers 12 bases. Trimming at V came to 3 bases and at J to 9 bases, leaving 4 bases not matched to a gene. The CDR3 loop spans 14 amino acids. From germline, CDR1 is SGDLS and CDR2 YYNGEE. CDR3 protein: CASSATSGGREQFF. The CDR3 DNA reads as TGTGCCAGCAGCGCGACTAGCGGGGGTCGTGAGCAGTTCTTC. Full variable domain (outside the CDR3, taken from reference TRBV9 and TRBJ2-1): DSGVTQTPKHLITATGQRVTLRCSPRSGDLSVYWYQQSLDQGLQFLIQYYNGEERAKGNILERFSAQQFPDLHSELNLSSLELGDSALYFCASSATSGGREQFFGPGTRLTVL.

This rearrangement joins TRBV5-4 to TRBJ1-2, with a tentative D call TRBD1 (6 bases). Per the germline V gene, CDR1 is SGHNT and CDR2 is YYREEE (reference sequence). Trimming shortened V by 2 bases and J by 2 bases, and 7 bases separated the two germline ends. The CDR3 is 13 amino acids. The CDR3 region is CASSFTGNYGYTF. The CDR3 DNA reads as TGTGCCAGCAGCTTTACAGGGAACTATGGCTACACCTTC.